The clone carrying this T cell receptor (beta chain) was counted a few times. With a J-beta primer mix and a sample-barcoded 5' primer, a second PCR ran about 6 to 11 cycles. TCRdb processed the 5' RACE reads anew with MiXCR; each CDR3 protein has one entry. The table lists 1.5 million to 2 million distinct CDR3 sequences, roughly 30% of them singletons, with approximately 7.7% in the top ten. The data were obtained in a study of blood T cells in healthy people across ages. V lost 0 bases to trimming and J lost 4 bases, with 8 bases between them. This CDR3 comprises 14 residues. The V gene's germline CDR1 is SEHNR and CDR2 FQNEAQ (reference sequence).

The chain employs TRBV7-9 and TRBJ2-3, with D unclear. The receptor was derived from a woman aged 25 to 39 in good health. The sample comprised blood. DNA of the CDR3: TGTGCCAGCAGCTTAGCAATAGCTCCAGATACGCAGTATTTT. Its translation is CASSLAIAPDTQYF.